This TCR beta chain was observed in a study of blood T cell repertoires in COVID-19. This CDR3 spans 13 amino acids. Trimming left V 3 bases short and J 12 bases short, with 15 bases between. Germline CDR1 is LGHNA and CDR2 is YNFKEQ. The repertoire was sequenced with immunoSEQ multiplex PCR; TCRdb's copy has only in-frame clones and lacks some. The data contain around 300,000 clones, around 90% of them singletons. This clonotype was obtained from a woman aged 35 to 49 who had recovered from COVID-19. The chain is built from TRBV4-2 and TRBJ2-1, with D possibly being TRBD2 (6 bases). Sequencing input: PBMCs or T cells enriched from blood (not recorded which). CDR3 loop: CASSQGRREWQFF. CDR3 bases: TGTGCCAGCAGCCAGGGTCGACGGGAGTGGCAGTTCTTC.